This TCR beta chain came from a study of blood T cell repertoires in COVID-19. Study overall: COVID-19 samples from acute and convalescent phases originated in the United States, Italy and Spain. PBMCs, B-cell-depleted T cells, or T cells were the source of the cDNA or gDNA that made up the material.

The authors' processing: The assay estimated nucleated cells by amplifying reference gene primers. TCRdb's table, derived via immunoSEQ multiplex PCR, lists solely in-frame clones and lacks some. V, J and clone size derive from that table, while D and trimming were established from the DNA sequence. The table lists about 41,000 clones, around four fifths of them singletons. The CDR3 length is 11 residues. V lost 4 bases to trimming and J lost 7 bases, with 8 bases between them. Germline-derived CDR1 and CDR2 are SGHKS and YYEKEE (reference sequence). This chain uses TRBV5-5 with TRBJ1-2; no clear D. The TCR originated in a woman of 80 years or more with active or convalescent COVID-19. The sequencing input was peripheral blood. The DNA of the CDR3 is TGTGCCAGCAGCGTCGGTGGTGGCTACACCTTC. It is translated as CASSVGGGYTF.